This entry concerns a single T cell receptor (beta chain). How the authors handled the data: It was from reference gene primer amplification that nucleated cell counts were estimated. TCRdb's copy holds only in-frame clones and misses some; the assay was immunoSEQ multiplex PCR. The D gene and trimming were derived from the DNA, and the V and J assignments and clone size from that table. The data contain hundreds of thousands of clones, approximately 88% of them singletons. Germline CDR1 reads SGHTA; CDR2 reads FQGTGA. V dropped 3 bases and J dropped 4; count of bases not matched to a gene: 5. CDR3 size: 16 residues. These data come from a study of blood T cell repertoires in COVID-19. Study context: The cDNA or gDNA used as material had been derived from T cells, B-cell-depleted T cells, or PBMCs.

The TCR sequence derives from a man aged 40-49 years with acute or convalescent COVID-19. What was sequenced was peripheral blood. This chain connects TRBV7-3 to TRBJ2-1; 11 bases fit TRBD2. The chain's CDR3 is CASSFLTSGVYNEQFF. Here the CDR3 DNA reads TGTGCCAGCAGCTTCTTGACTAGCGGGGTATACAATGAGCAGTTCTTC.